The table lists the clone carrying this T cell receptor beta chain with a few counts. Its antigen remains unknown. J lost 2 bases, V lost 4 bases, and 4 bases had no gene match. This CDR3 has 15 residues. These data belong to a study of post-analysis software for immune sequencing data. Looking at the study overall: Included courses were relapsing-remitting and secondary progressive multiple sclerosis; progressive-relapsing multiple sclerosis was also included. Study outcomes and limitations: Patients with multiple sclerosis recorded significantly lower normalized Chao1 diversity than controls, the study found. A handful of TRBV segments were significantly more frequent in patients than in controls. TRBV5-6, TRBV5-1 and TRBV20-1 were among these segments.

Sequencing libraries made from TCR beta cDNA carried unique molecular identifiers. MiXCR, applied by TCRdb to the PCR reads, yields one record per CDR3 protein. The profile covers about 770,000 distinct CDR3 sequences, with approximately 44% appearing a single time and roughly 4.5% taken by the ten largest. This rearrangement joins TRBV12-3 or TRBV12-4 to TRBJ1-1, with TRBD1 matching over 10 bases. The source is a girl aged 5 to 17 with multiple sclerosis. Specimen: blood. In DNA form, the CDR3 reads TGTGCCAGCAGTTCGGACAGGGGGTCAAACACTGAAGCTTTCTTT. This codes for CASSSDRGSNTEAFF.